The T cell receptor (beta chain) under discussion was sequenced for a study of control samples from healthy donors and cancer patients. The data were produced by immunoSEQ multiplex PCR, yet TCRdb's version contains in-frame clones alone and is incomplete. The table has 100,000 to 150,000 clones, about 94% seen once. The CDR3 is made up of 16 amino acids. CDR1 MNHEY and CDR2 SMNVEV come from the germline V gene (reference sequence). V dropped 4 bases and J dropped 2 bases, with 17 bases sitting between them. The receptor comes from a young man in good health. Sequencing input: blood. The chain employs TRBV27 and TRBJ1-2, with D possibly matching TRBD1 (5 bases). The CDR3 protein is CASSSFRSGSNYGYTF. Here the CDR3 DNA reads TGTGCCAGCAGTTCCTTCCGCTCAGGGTCCAACTATGGCTACACCTTC.